The T cell receptor beta chain described here comes from a study of OX40 agonist ivuxolimab in advanced cancers. Study-wide context: Subjects had a mean age of 60 years, with a range of roughly 20 to 79; approximately 83% were male. Partial responses were achieved by three patients: one hepatocellular carcinoma, two cutaneous melanoma.

In germline, CDR1 is MGHRA, CDR2 YSYEKL. The CDR3 is 15 residues long. Trimming took off 6 bases at V and 1 base at J, with 13 bases between the two ends. The table came from immunoSEQ multiplex PCR; TCRdb's copy has only in-frame clones and leaves some out. The repertoire holds under 55,000 clones, with just under 95% as singletons. As concerns this clone: Antigen unknown.

Findings of the study overall: CD8+ T cells were the subset that, on average, had more expanded clones than CD4+.

The sequence derives from an adult with an advanced solid tumor such as melanoma, head and neck, liver or kidney cancer. The gene calls are TRBV4-1 and TRBJ1-5; tentatively, D is TRBD1 (5 bases). The sequences come from CD4+ or CD8+ T cells sorted from blood, collected in a trial of the OX40 agonist ivuxolimab. The CDR3 spells CASRLGWDSNQPQHF. The CDR3 DNA reads as TGCGCCAGCAGACTTGGATGGGACAGCAATCAGCCCCAGCATTTT.